This TCR beta chain was retrieved from a study of T cell repertoires in cytomegalovirus infection. Findings and caveats of the study: Carriers of CMV plus the relevant HLA were identified by cumulative public TCR beta family frequency. Dominating the ex vivo response were HLA-C-restricted CMV-specific TCR beta clonotypes.

This CDR3 comprises 16 residues. V lost 0 bases and J 0 bases, leaving 6 bases between the germline ends. CDR1 and CDR2 from the germline V gene are MNHEY and SMNVEV (reference sequence). On this clonotype: Its cognate antigen is unknown.

TCRdb passed the reads through MiXCR, listing each CDR3 protein once. The sample lists about 120,000 distinct CDR3 sequences, around 9.1% occurring once. The sample consisted of PBMCs, sequenced either directly or after in vitro stimulation (not recorded which). The chain employs TRBV27 and TRBJ2-6; no firm D call. The sequence was collected from a human donor in good health (CMV status not recorded). Some clones in this sample may be carry-over from other donors' samples. The CDR3 is CASSLSVASGANVLTF. CDR3 sequence (DNA): TGTGCCAGCAGTTTATCTGTTGCCTCTGGGGCCAACGTCCTGACTTTC.